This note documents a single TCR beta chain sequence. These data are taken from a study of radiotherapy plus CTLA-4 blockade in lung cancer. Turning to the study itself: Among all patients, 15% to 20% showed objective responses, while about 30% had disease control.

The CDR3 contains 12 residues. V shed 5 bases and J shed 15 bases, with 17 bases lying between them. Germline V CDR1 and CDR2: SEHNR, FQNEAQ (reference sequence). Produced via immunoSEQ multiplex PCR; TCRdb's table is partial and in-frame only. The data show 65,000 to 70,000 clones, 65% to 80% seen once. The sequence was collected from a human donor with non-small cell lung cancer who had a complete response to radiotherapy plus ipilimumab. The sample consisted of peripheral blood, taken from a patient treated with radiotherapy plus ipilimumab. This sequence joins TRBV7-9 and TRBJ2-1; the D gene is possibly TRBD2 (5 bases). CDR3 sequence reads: CASSRTVIGVFF. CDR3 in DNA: TGTGCCAGCAGCCGGACTGTGATTGGAGTGTTCTTC. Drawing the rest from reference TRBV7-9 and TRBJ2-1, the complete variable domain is DTGVSQNPRHKITKRGQNVTFRCDPISEHNRLYWYRQTLGQGPEFLTYFQNEAQLEKSRLLSDRFSAERPKGSFSTLEIQRTEQGDSAMYLCASSRTVIGVFFGPGTRLTVL.